What follows describes a single T cell receptor (beta chain). The CDR3 contains 16 residues. V was cut by 3 bases and J by 4 bases, with 18 bases left in between. Germline V gene lookup returns CDR1 MNHNS and CDR2 SASEGT. This entry comes from a study of blood T cell repertoires in COVID-19. On the study more broadly: The United States, Italy and Spain provided the acute and convalescent COVID-19 samples. The cDNA or gDNA used as material had been derived from T cells, B-cell-depleted T cells, or PBMCs.

Methods used by the authors: Estimation of nucleated cell counts relied on the amplification of reference gene primers. TCRdb keeps only in-frame clones here, not all; method: immunoSEQ multiplex PCR. That table is the source of V, J and clone size, and D and trimming were worked out from the DNA. This sample has about 36,000 clones, with around 80% found just once. The TCR sequence derives from a man aged 55 to 69 with active COVID-19. Material: peripheral blood. This chain joins TRBV6-1 and TRBJ1-2; TRBD1 might be the D (6 bases). The CDR3 DNA is TGTGCCAGCAGTGAGGAAGTACAGGGTTGGGGCTATGGCTACACCTTC. As protein: CASSEEVQGWGYGYTF.